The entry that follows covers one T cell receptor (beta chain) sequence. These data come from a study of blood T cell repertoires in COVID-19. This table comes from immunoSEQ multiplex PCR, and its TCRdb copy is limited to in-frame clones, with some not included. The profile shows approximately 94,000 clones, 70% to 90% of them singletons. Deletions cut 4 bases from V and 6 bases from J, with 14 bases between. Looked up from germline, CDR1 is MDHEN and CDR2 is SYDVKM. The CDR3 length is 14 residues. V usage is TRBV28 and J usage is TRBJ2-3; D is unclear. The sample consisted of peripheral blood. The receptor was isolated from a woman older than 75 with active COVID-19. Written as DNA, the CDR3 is TGTGCCAGCAGTTCAGGTCTTCATGCGGATACGCAGTATTTT. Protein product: CASSSGLHADTQYF.